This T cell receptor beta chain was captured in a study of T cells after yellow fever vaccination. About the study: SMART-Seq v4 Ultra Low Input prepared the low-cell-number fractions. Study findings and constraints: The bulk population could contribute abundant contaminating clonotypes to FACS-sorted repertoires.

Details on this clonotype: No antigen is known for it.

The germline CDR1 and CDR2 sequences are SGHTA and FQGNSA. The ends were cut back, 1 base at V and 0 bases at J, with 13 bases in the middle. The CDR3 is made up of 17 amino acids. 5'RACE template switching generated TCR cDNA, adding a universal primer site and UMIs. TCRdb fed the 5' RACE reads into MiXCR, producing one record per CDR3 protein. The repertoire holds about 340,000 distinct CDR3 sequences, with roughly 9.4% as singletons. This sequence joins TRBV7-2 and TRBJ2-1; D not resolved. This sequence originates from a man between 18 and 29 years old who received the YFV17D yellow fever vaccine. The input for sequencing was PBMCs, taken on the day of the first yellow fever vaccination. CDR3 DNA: TGTGCCAGCAGCTTAGTCGGACGCTCGAGCTCCTACAATGAGCAGTTCTTC. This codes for CASSLVGRSSSYNEQFF.